A single sample is the source of the 26 T cell receptor beta chains below, sequenced in a study of Graves' ophthalmopathy and Graves' hyperthyroidism. Amplification from RNA transcripts yielded the TCR beta CDR3 regions. The authors performed first-round RT-PCR with HTBI primers and then a second-round multiplex PCR. TCRdb reprocessed the multiplex PCR reads via MiXCR and lists one record per CDR3 protein. Of approximately 700,000 distinct CDR3 sequences in the sample, approximately 40% were seen once. Sequencing used peripheral blood. Receptors originate from an adult man with Graves' ophthalmopathy.

This clonotype has a count of ten or more. The CDR3 protein is CATSMNSYEQYF. Here the CDR3 DNA reads TGTGCCACCAGCATGAACTCCTACGAGCAGTACTTC. The genes are TRBV15 and TRBJ2-7; D gene ambiguous. The V gene lost 4 bases and the J gene lost 0 bases, with 4 bases spanning the gap. This CDR3 has 12 amino acids. Looked up from germline, CDR1 is LNHNV and CDR2 is YYDKDF (reference sequence). The whole variable domain, remainder taken from reference TRBV15 and TRBJ2-7, is DAMVIQNPRYQVTQFGKPVTLSCSQTLNHNVMYWYQQKSSQAPKLLFHYYDKDFNNEADTPDNFQSRRPNTSFCFLDIRSPGLGDTAMYLCATSMNSYEQYFGPGTRLTVT.

Only a few counts were recorded for this clonotype. The chain has TRBV9 and TRBJ2-5; D remains unclear. The CDR3 is 13 amino acids. The germline V gene has CDR1 SGDLS and CDR2 YYNGEE. V lost 0 bases to trimming and J lost 3 bases, with 6 bases between them. The CDR3 reads CASSVGLEETQYF. The CDR3 coding sequence is TGTGCCAGCAGCGTAGGCCTGGAAGAGACCCAGTACTTC.

The CDR3 DNA is TGTGCCAGCAGCTTAGTAACCAACAGGGACCTTGGCTACACCTTC. As protein: CASSLVTNRDLGYTF. The chain couples TRBV7-9 to TRBJ1-2, with a weak D call TRBD1 (6 bases). Germline values: CDR1 SEHNR, CDR2 FQNEAQ (reference sequence). The CDR3 extends over 15 amino acids. V was pared by 1 base and J by 7 bases, with 16 bases between.

This clonotype was detected only a few times. The chain combines TRBV6-1 with TRBJ1-1; TRBD1 matches at 7 bases. The CDR3 is 17 residues long. CDR1 is MNHNS and CDR2 is SASEGT in the germline V gene. V lost 6 bases to trimming and J lost 4 bases; unmatched junction nucleotides: 17. This chain's CDR3 is CASRSTSGGREGTEAFF. The CDR3 bases are TGTGCCAGCAGATCCACTTCAGGGGGGAGGGAGGGCACTGAAGCTTTCTTT.

This clonotype has only a few counts. The V and J genes are TRBV29-1 and TRBJ2-3; maybe TRBD2 (5 bases). The V end was cut by 4 bases, the J end by 5 bases, with 7 bases between. The CDR3 sequence is 11 residues long. Germline lookup yields CDR1 SQVTM and CDR2 ANQGSEA. The CDR3, as DNA: TGCAGCGTTGTGCGGGTAGATACGCAGTATTTT. Translated: CSVVRVDTQYF.

In this sample, this clonotype turned up once. CDR3 amino acids: CSRSRGPGEQYF. DNA for the CDR3: TGCAGCAGGAGCCGGGGTCCGGGGGAGCAGTACTTC. The V gene is TRBV29-1, the J gene TRBJ2-7, with TRBD2 as a possible D gene (5 bases). This CDR3 is built from 12 residues. The germline V gene has CDR1 SQVTM and CDR2 ANQGSEA. V was shortened by 8 bases and J by 7 bases, with 18 bases between the two germline ends.

This chain connects TRBV19 to TRBJ2-2; D ambiguous. The CDR3 runs to 14 residues. Between the trimmed V and J ends, which lost 3 bases and 0 bases, there was a span of 5 bases. Germline CDR1 and CDR2: LNHDA and SQIVND (reference sequence). The CDR3 sequence is CASSMKANTGELFF. The CDR3 DNA sequence: TGTGCCAGTAGTATGAAAGCGAACACCGGGGAGCTGTTTTTT.

In the case of this clonotype: Being one base from a much bigger clone, this may be a read error. This sequence joins TRBV15 and TRBJ2-7, with D perhaps TRBD2 (5 bases). The germline CDR1 and CDR2 sequences are LNHNV and YYDKDF (reference sequence). The CDR3 length is 15 residues. V lost 5 bases, J lost 6 bases, and 20 bases lay in between. This CDR3 is CATSPTTRGMSEQYF. CDR3 in DNA: TGTGCCACCAGCCCCACAACAAGAGGGATGAGCGAGCAGTACTTC. Full variable domain (remainder filled in from reference TRBV15 and TRBJ2-7): DAMVIQNPRYQVTQFGKPVTLSCSQTLNHNVMYWYQQKSSQAPKLLFHYYDKDFNNEADTPDNFQSRRPNTSFCFLDIRSPGLGDTAMYLCATSPTTRGMSEQYFGPGTRLTVT.

This clonotype came up a few times. This chain joins TRBV19 and TRBJ1-1; perhaps TRBD1 as D (6 bases). This CDR3 spans 15 amino acids. The V end lost 5 bases, the J end lost 1 base, and 14 bases lay between the germline ends. Germline values: CDR1 LNHDA, CDR2 SQIVND (reference sequence). This CDR3 reads CASSPFGTQNTEAFF. The CDR3 nucleotides are TGTGCCAGTAGTCCGTTCGGGACACAGAACACTGAAGCTTTCTTT.

The chain is built from TRBV20-1 and TRBJ2-7; D call uncertain. The CDR3 extends over 14 amino acids. V was trimmed by 0 bases and J by 5 bases, leaving 14 bases between them. Germline CDR1 is DFQATT and CDR2 is SNEGSKA (reference sequence). The CDR3 loop reads CSARDSSTGDEQYF. CDR3 in DNA: TGCAGTGCTAGAGATTCTAGTACCGGCGACGAGCAGTACTTC.

This chain uses TRBV20-1 with TRBJ2-7, with 7 bases matching TRBD2. The germline CDR1 and CDR2 sequences are DFQATT and SNEGSKA (reference sequence). The V segment lost 6 bases and the J segment 2 bases; nucleotides outside the gene matches: 7. The CDR3 has 13 amino acids. CDR3 bases: TGCAGTGCCCCCCCTAGCGGTACCTACGAGCAGTACTTC. This translates into CSAPPSGTYEQYF.

Comment on this clonotype: A clone one base away is much larger, so this may be a read error. The CDR3 does not close with the conserved phenylalanine or tryptophan, likely indicating a read error. CDR3 nucleotides: TGCAGCGTTGAAGGGGGTTGGACAGGAACCTACGAGCAGTACCTC. Translating it yields CSVEGGWTGTYEQYL. The V and J genes are TRBV29-1 and TRBJ2-7; 7 bases are shared with TRBD1. V lost 1 base to trimming and J lost 2 bases; unmatched junction nucleotides: 8. CDR1 and CDR2 from the germline V gene are SQVTM and ANQGSEA. The CDR3 sequence is 15 residues long.

The chain recombines TRBV10-3 with TRBJ1-5, with 8 bases fitting TRBD1. Germline V CDR1 and CDR2: ENHRY, SYGVKD. V lost 2 bases, J lost 5 bases, and 8 bases stayed unmatched. This CDR3 is 16 amino acids long. The CDR3, as DNA: TGTGCCATCAGTGAGGACAGGGGTAGCTTGGATCAGCCCCAGCATTTT. Translated: CAISEDRGSLDQPQHF.

V and J are TRBV7-3 and TRBJ1-1; a possible D gene is TRBD1 (5 bases). The germline CDR1 and CDR2 sequences are SGHTA and FQGTGA. This CDR3 is 14 amino acids long. The ends were cut back, 5 bases at V and 6 bases at J, with 16 bases in the middle. The chain's CDR3 is CASSHIRGASEAFF. Here the CDR3 DNA reads TGTGCCAGCAGCCATATTCGGGGCGCCTCTGAAGCTTTCTTT.

Notes on this clonotype: This likely comes from a read error, as the CDR3 has no conserved phenylalanine or tryptophan at its end. The DNA is left out, because the CDR3 cannot be placed on it with certainty; the CDR3 is given as TCRdb lists it. J is TRBJ2-6 and V is TRBV7-9; the table assigns TRBD1, which was not confirmed against the DNA. Germline CDR1 reads SEHNR; CDR2 reads FQNEAQ (reference sequence). Ends included, the CDR3 has 11 residues. The CDR3 spells CASSPSGDTDR.

This clonotype was observed a handful of times. The V and J genes are TRBV20-1 and TRBJ2-7, with TRBD2 matching over 8 bases. This CDR3 spans 16 amino acids. With 6 bases clipped from V and 4 bases from J, the junction kept 17 bases outside the gene matches. Germline CDR1 reads DFQATT; CDR2 reads SNEGSKA (reference sequence). The CDR3: CSAAKPTGTRSYEQYF. CDR3 bases: TGCAGTGCCGCGAAACCTACAGGGACTAGGTCTTACGAGCAGTACTTC.

V gene TRBV25-1 combines with J gene TRBJ2-7, with 11 bases matching TRBD1. Germline CDR1 is MGHDK and CDR2 is SYGVNS. There are 21 residues in the CDR3. The trim removed 1 base at V and 2 bases at J, leaving 19 bases unmatched. The CDR3 DNA follows: TGTGCCAGCAGTGAATCATATCCCTTGGGGGCCGGGACAGGGGGACCCTACGAGCAGTACTTC. As protein: CASSESYPLGAGTGGPYEQYF.

This clonotype has more than one count but fewer than ten. A junction boundary mismatches the germline segment, possibly from a read error. The chain carries TRBV24-1 and TRBJ1-5; D unresolved. CDR1 and CDR2 from the germline V gene are KGHDR and SFDVKD. The CDR3 totals 15 residues. The CDR3 nucleotides read TGTGCCAGCAGTTACTCGGCCCGGGGCAATCAGCCCCAGCATTTT. It translates to CASSYSARGNQPQHF.

V is TRBV5-4 and J is TRBJ2-7, with D perhaps assigned TRBD1 or TRBD2 (5 bases each). The CDR3 extends over 13 amino acids. Deletions cut 1 base from V and 4 bases from J, with 9 bases between. CDR1 is SGHNT and CDR2 is YYREEE in the germline V gene (reference sequence). The CDR3 protein is CASSLRGEYEQYF. In nucleotides, the CDR3 is TGTGCCAGCAGCTTGAGGGGAGAATACGAGCAGTACTTC.

The table lists this clonotype with many counts. The chain joins TRBV5-1 to TRBJ2-7, with D unclear. V was trimmed by 1 base and J by 2 bases, leaving 7 bases between them. The CDR3 is 13 residues long. CDR1 is SGHRS and CDR2 is YFSETQ in the germline V gene. The chain's CDR3 is CASSLLRAYEQYF. CDR3 DNA: TGCGCCAGCAGCTTGCTACGTGCCTACGAGCAGTACTTC. Looking up the rest from reference TRBV5-1 and TRBJ2-7 gives the full variable domain: KAGVTQTPRYLIKTRGQQVTLSCSPISGHRSVSWYQQTPGQGLQFLFEYFSETQRNKGNFPGRFSGRQFSNSRSEMNVSTLELGDSALYLCASSLLRAYEQYFGPGTRLTVT.

The V and J genes are TRBV25-1 and TRBJ1-1; possibly TRBD1 for D (5 bases). Trimming removed 7 bases at V and 10 bases at J, with 13 bases between. CDR3 length: 11 amino acids. From germline, CDR1 is MGHDK and CDR2 SYGVNS. CDR3: CASTQAGGAFF. DNA for the CDR3: TGTGCCAGCACCCAAGCGGGGGGAGCTTTCTTT. The whole variable domain, remainder taken from reference TRBV25-1 and TRBJ1-1, is EADIYQTPRYLVIGTGKKITLECSQTMGHDKMYWYQQDPGMELHLIHYSYGVNSTEKGDLSSESTVSRIRTEHFPLTLESARPSHTSQYLCASTQAGGAFFGQGTRLTVV.

The gene calls are TRBV29-1 and TRBJ2-2; D unresolved. This CDR3 is built from 16 residues. Germline V gives CDR1 SQVTM, CDR2 ANQGSEA. V lost 6 bases, J lost 6 bases, and 23 bases lay in between. CDR3 nucleotides: TGCAGCGTATTAAGTCCGGGCGCTTCTCTTGCCGGGGAGCTGTTTTTT. This codes for CSVLSPGASLAGELFF.

This clonotype appeared once. The CDR3 ends on some other residue instead of the conserved phenylalanine or tryptophan, so this is likely a read error. The J gene is TRBJ1-2, the V gene TRBV12-3 or TRBV12-4, with 9 bases that match TRBD1. The J segment lost 4 bases and the V segment lost 5 bases, leaving 14 bases of the junction unmatched. This CDR3 has 17 amino acids. CDR3 amino acids: CASSLRDRVHRGYGYTL. The CDR3 region has the DNA TGTGCCAGCAGTCTGCGGGACAGGGTACACAGGGGCTATGGCTACACCCTC.

The chain carries TRBV5-4 and TRBJ2-5, with unresolved D. The DNA end is more similar to TRBJ2-7, so the J call may be wrong. The CDR3 loop spans 15 amino acids. Germline values: CDR1 SGHNT, CDR2 YYREEE (reference sequence). Here the CDR3 reads CASSSGGSGSYEQYF. In DNA, the CDR3 is TGTGCCAGCAGCTCTGGTGGATCCGGCTCCTACGAGCAGTACTTC.

The chain combines TRBV13 with TRBJ2-7, with D perhaps TRBD1 (5 bases). V dropped 5 bases and J dropped 0 bases, with 11 bases sitting between them. The CDR3 has 14 residues. Germline V gene lookup returns CDR1 PRHDT and CDR2 FYEKMQ (reference sequence). The CDR3 DNA reads TGTGCCAGCAGCCTGACAGCTTACTCCTACGAGCAGTACTTC. Amino acid sequence: CASSLTAYSYEQYF.

The chain's CDR3 is CAISDRLNSPLHF. The DNA for the CDR3 is TGTGCCATTAGCGACAGACTTAATTCACCCCTCCACTTT. The V call is TRBV10-3, the J call TRBJ1-6; D is possibly TRBD1 (5 bases). Trimming shortened V by 9 bases and J by 6 bases, and 12 bases separated the two germline ends. Germline lookup yields CDR1 ENHRY and CDR2 SYGVKD. The length of the CDR3 is 13 residues.